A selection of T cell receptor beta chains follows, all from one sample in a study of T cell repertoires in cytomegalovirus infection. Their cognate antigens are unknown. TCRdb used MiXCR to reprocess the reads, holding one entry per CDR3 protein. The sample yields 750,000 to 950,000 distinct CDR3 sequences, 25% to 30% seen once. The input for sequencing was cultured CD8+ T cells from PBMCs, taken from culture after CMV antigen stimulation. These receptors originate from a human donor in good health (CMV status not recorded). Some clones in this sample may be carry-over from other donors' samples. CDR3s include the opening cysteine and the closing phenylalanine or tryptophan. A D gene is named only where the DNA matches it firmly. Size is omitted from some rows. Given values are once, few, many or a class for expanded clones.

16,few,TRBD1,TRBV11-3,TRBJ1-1,TGTGCCAGCAGCTTTATGGAAGGGGGCAGGTCAGCTGAAGCTTTCTTT,CASSFMEGGRSAEAFF
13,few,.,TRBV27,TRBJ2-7,TGTGCCAGCAGTTCTATCGGGGGCTACGAGCAGTACTTC,CASSSIGGYEQYF
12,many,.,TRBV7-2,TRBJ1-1,TGTGCCAGCAGCCACTCCAGCACTGAAGCTTTCTTT,CASSHSSTEAFF
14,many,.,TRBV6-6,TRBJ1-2,TGTGCCAGCATACCCCAGGACTTAGATTATGGCTACACCTTC,CASIPQDLDYGYTF
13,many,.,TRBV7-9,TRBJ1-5,TGTGCCAGCAGCTTAGGCCCTAATCAGCCCCAGCATTTT,CASSLGPNQPQHF
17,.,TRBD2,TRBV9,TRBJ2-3,TGTGCCAGCAGCACGGGGACTAGCGGGGGGGGCACAGATACGCAGTATTTT,CASSTGTSGGGTDTQYF
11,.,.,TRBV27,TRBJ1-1,TGTGCCACCCGGGTTGCCACTGAAGCTTTCTTT,CATRVATEAFF
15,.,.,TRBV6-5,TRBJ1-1,TGTGCCAGCAGTTACTCGAAGACACCTTACGGGGGAGCTTTCTTT,CASSYSKTPYGGAFF
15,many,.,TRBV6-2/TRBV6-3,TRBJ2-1,TGTGCCAGCAGTTTTGGGGGGGGGCTTTACAATGAGCAGTTCTTC,CASSFGGGLYNEQFF
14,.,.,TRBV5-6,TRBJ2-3,TGTGCCAGCAGCTTGGAACAGGAGGAAGATACGCAGTATTTT,CASSLEQEEDTQYF
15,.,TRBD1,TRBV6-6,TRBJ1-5,TGTGCCAGCAGTTCCTCAGGGGGGGGCGATCAGCCCCAGCATTTT,CASSSSGGGDQPQHF
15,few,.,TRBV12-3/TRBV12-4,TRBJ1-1,TGTGCCAGCACTCAAGACCTGGGGGCAGGGACTGAAGCTTTCTTT,CASTQDLGAGTEAFF
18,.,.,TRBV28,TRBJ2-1,TGTGCCAGCAGTTTCCCCCCATCGGCCTTCGGGTCCTACAATGAGCAGTTCTTC,CASSFPPSAFGSYNEQFF
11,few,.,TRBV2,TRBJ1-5,TGTGCCAGCAAAGGTCGCGAGCCCCAGCATTTT,CASKGREPQHF
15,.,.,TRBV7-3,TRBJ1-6,TGTGCCAGCAGCTTAAATAATCGATGGGATTCACCCCTCCACTTT,CASSLNNRWDSPLHF
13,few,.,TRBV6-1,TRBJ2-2,TGTGCCAGCATAGGAGGGGGAGGTGGGGAGCTGTTTTTT,CASIGGGGGELFF
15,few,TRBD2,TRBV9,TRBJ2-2,TGTGCCAGCAGCGTAGACCGGGGGGGCACCGGGGAGCTGTTTTTT,CASSVDRGGTGELFF
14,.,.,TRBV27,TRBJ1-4,TGTGCCAGCAGTCCTCCGGGGGCTTGGGAAAAACTGTTTTTT,CASSPPGAWEKLFF
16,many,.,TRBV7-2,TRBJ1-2,TGTGCCAGCAGTCGCGGAACAGGCCGTAAGATCTATGGCTACACCTTC,CASSRGTGRKIYGYTF
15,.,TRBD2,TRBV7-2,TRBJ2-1,TGTGCCAGCAGCCCCCTCCGGGGGGTCTACAATGAGCAGTTCTTC,CASSPLRGVYNEQFF
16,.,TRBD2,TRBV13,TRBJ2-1,TGTGCCAGCAGCTCAGAGGCGGGGGGAACCTACAATGAGCAGTTCTTC,CASSSEAGGTYNEQFF
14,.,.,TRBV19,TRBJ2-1,TGTGCCAGTAGTCCCGACGGAACCTACAATGAGCAGTTCTTC,CASSPDGTYNEQFF
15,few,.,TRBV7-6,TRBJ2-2,TGTGCCAGCAGATCGACAGAGACGAACACCGGGGAGCTGTTTTTT,CASRSTETNTGELFF
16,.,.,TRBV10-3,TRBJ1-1,TGTGCCATCAGTGAGTCTTTCGGGGGCCTGCGCACTGAAGCTTTCTTT,CAISESFGGLRTEAFF
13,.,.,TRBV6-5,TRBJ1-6,TGTGCCAGCGGTCTAAGATGGGGATCACCCCTCCACTTT,CASGLRWGSPLHF
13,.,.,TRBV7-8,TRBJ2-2,TGTGCCAGCGCCCAATTGGGTTCCGGGGAGCTGTTTTTT,CASAQLGSGELFF
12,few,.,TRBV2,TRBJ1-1,TGTGCCAGCAGTGATGTCGGACCAAGGGCTTTCTTT,CASSDVGPRAFF
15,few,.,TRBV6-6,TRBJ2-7,TGTGCCAGCAGCCCGCCGGGACACGGCTCCTACGAGCAGTACTTC,CASSPPGHGSYEQYF
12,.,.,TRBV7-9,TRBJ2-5,TGTGCCAGCAGCTTAGGAGGTGCGACCCAGTACTTC,CASSLGGATQYF
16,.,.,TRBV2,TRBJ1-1,TGTGCCAGCAGTGACAGGAACCTCCCCGGGGACACTGAAGCTTTCTTT,CASSDRNLPGDTEAFF